This entry lists 15 T cell receptor beta chains sequenced from one sample in a study of T cell responses to AZD1222 COVID-19 vaccine. Profiled with immunoSEQ multiplex PCR; TCRdb holds only in-frame clones, not every one. The sample records over 100,000 clones, approximately 90% being singletons. The source was peripheral blood, collected 28 days after the second AZD1222 dose. The receptor source for this set is an adult who received the AZD1222 COVID-19 vaccine.

The V and J genes are TRBV7-3 and TRBJ2-5; the D is unclear. The germline gives CDR1 SGHTA, CDR2 FQGTGA. This CDR3 region has 15 residues. Trimming pared 4 bases from V and 5 bases from J, leaving 17 bases between. CDR3 sequence: CASSSTYGPEETQYF. In DNA form, the CDR3 reads TGTGCCAGCAGCTCCACATATGGGCCGGAGGAGACCCAGTACTTC.

The chain has TRBV21-1 and TRBJ1-6; TRBD1 was called by the table and not checked on the DNA. TRBV21-1 represents a pseudogene. The CDR3 contains 13 residues. The CDR3 reads CASGQGENSPLHF. In DNA form, the CDR3 reads TGTGCCAGCGGACAGGGTGAGAATTCACCCCTCCACTTT.

The J gene is TRBJ1-5, the V gene TRBV18; D possibly corresponds to TRBD1 (5 bases). The CDR3 contains 13 residues. Trimming removed 6 bases at V and 6 bases at J, with 12 bases between. The germline V gene encodes CDR1 KGHSH and CDR2 LQKENI. The CDR3 sequence is CASSRPGGQPQHF. CDR3 coding DNA: TGTGCCAGCTCGCGTCCGGGGGGTCAGCCCCAGCATTTT.

This clone was observed a few times. The V call is TRBV29-1, the J call TRBJ1-1; TRBD1 might be the D (5 bases). CDR3 length: 14 residues. CDR1 is SQVTM, CDR2 ANQGSEA, per germline. Trimming removed 4 bases at V and 4 bases at J, with 16 bases between. CDR3 nucleotides: TGCAGCGTTGCCCCCCGGGCAGGGAGCACTGAAGCTTTCTTT. Encoded protein: CSVAPRAGSTEAFF.

This clone was found once. This chain links TRBV11-2 with TRBJ1-1, with TRBD1 as a possible D gene (5 bases). This CDR3 is built from 13 residues. V was clipped by 4 bases and J by 3 bases, with 9 bases between them. Germline assignment: CDR1 SGHAT and CDR2 FQNNGV. CDR3 DNA: TGTGCCAGCAGCTCGGACACCTACACTGAAGCTTTCTTT. Protein sequence: CASSSDTYTEAFF.

This chain connects TRBV2 to TRBJ1-2, with D maybe TRBD1 (6 bases). V was trimmed by 4 bases and J by 8 bases, leaving 14 bases between them. The CDR3 loop spans 13 amino acids. Germline V gene data show CDR1 as SNHLY and CDR2 as FYNNEI. The DNA of the CDR3 is TGTGCCAGCAGTGTACGAGGGGGTGGAGGCTACACCTTC. Protein: CASSVRGGGGYTF. Together with reference TRBV2 and TRBJ1-2, the CDR3 gives the full variable domain: EPEVTQTPSHQVTQMGQEVILRCVPISNHLYFYWYRQILGQKVEFLVSFYNNEISEKSEIFDDQFSVERPDGSNFTLKIRSTKLEDSAMYFCASSVRGGGGYTFGSGTRLTVV.

The V call is TRBV7-2, the J call TRBJ1-2, with D possibly matching TRBD1 (6 bases). The germline gives CDR1 SGHTA, CDR2 FQGNSA. Between the trimmed V and J ends, which lost 3 bases and 8 bases, there was a span of 13 bases. The CDR3 is 13 residues long. The CDR3 here is CASSFTGTSGYTF. CDR3 nucleotides: TGTGCCAGCAGCTTTACAGGGACCTCAGGCTACACCTTC.

The rearrangement links TRBV28 to TRBJ1-2; 8 bases agree with TRBD1. Germline values: CDR1 MDHEN, CDR2 SYDVKM. V trimming: 3 bases; J trimming: 6 bases; junction bases outside the gene matches: 3. The CDR3 loop spans 13 amino acids. The CDR3 DNA reads TGTGCCAGCAGTTTCAGGGGGCAGGATGGCTACACCTTC. Translating it yields CASSFRGQDGYTF.

The chain carries TRBV5-1 and TRBJ2-2, with TRBD1 matching over 9 bases. This CDR3 has 15 residues. The germline V gene has CDR1 SGHRS and CDR2 YFSETQ. V dropped 6 bases and J dropped 7; count of bases not matched to a gene: 10. CDR3 sequence reads: CASTQTGGYSGELFF. As DNA, the CDR3 is TGCGCCAGCACACAGACAGGGGGTTACAGCGGGGAGCTGTTTTTT.

The chain employs TRBV30 and TRBJ2-5; either TRBD1 or TRBD2 may fit D (5 bases each). V was clipped by 0 bases and J by 5 bases, with 13 bases between them. The CDR3 extends over 14 amino acids. Germline V gives CDR1 GTSNPN, CDR2 SVGIG (reference sequence). In DNA, the CDR3 is TGTGCCTGGAGTGTACAGGCTAGCATGGAGACCCAGTACTTC. Its protein is CAWSVQASMETQYF.

The rearrangement links TRBV6-5 to TRBJ1-2, with TRBD1 identical over 7 bases. The V gene end was trimmed by 0 bases and the J gene end by 4 bases; junction bases not matched to a gene: 2. CDR1 and CDR2 from the germline V gene are MNHEY and SVGAGI. The CDR3 is made up of 14 amino acids. The CDR3 coding sequence is TGTGCCAGCAGTTACTCGGCAGGGGGCTATGGCTACACCTTC. It specifies CASSYSAGGYGYTF.

The chain is built from TRBV5-6 and TRBJ1-2; D gene uncertain. The CDR3 contains 12 residues. Germline V gene sequence: CDR1 SGHDT, CDR2 YYEEEE. Trimming stripped 3 bases from V and 4 bases from J, with 7 bases between. The CDR3 protein is CASSSYSYGYTF. The CDR3 coding sequence is TGTGCCAGCAGCTCCTACAGCTATGGCTACACCTTC.

The chain recombines TRBV6-5 with TRBJ1-3; weak D call: TRBD1 (5 bases). The CDR3 is 14 residues long. Looked up from germline, CDR1 is MNHEY and CDR2 is SVGAGI. V shed 8 bases and J shed 4 bases, with 15 bases lying between them. CDR3 protein: CASGDGGSGNTIYF. The CDR3 coding sequence is TGTGCCAGCGGGGACGGGGGATCCGGAAACACCATATATTTT.

The V gene is TRBV7-6, the J gene TRBJ2-3; TRBD2 matches 12 bases. The CDR3 length is 18 residues. The germline CDR1 and CDR2 sequences are SGHVS and FNYEAQ. The V and J ends lost 3 bases and 1 base, in that order; junction bases with no gene match: 8. CDR3 residues: CASSFDLAGGPRTDTQYF. The CDR3 coding sequence is TGTGCCAGCAGCTTTGACCTAGCGGGAGGGCCTCGCACAGATACGCAGTATTTT.

This clone was recorded only once. The chain carries TRBV5-1 and TRBJ2-3, with TRBD1 matching 9 bases. The CDR3 covers 17 residues. V was clipped by 0 bases and J by 6 bases; unmatched bases: 11. Per the germline V gene, CDR1 is SGHRS and CDR2 is YFSETQ. CDR3 loop: CASSLVVLGTGTDTQYF. DNA of the CDR3: TGCGCCAGCAGCTTGGTAGTATTGGGGACAGGGACGGATACGCAGTATTTT. The variable domain in full, with the rest retrieved from reference TRBV5-1 and TRBJ2-3, is KAGVTQTPRYLIKTRGQQVTLSCSPISGHRSVSWYQQTPGQGLQFLFEYFSETQRNKGNFPGRFSGRQFSNSRSEMNVSTLELGDSALYLCASSLVVLGTGTDTQYFGPGTRLTVL.